This TCR beta chain was recorded in a study of CD8 T cell repertoires and HIV-1 epitope variants. The overall study: Cultures ran approximately 10 days, with IL-2, IL-7 and IL-15 added on days 3 and 7.

Notes on the study in general: Of about nine antigen-specific beta clonotypes, about six appeared to cross-react with escape variants.

This clone was picked up a small number of times. What it binds is not known. The germline CDR1 and CDR2 sequences are LNHDA and SQIVND (reference sequence). The ends were cut back, 6 bases at V and 0 bases at J, with 18 bases in the middle. This CDR3 has 17 residues. Method: immunoSEQ multiplex PCR; TCRdb's copy keeps in-frame clones and lacks some. The sample lists fewer than 6,000 clones; 50% to 80% were seen once. The chain is built from TRBV19 and TRBJ1-5; possibly TRBD1 for D (6 bases). Specimen: cultured CD8+ T cells derived from PBMCs. The TCR comes from a male donor with HIV. Written as DNA, the CDR3 is TGTGCCAGTAGCCGATTATCGGGGGGGGCTAGCAATCAGCCCCAGCATTTT. Translating gives CASSRLSGGASNQPQHF.